A selection of T cell receptor beta chains follows, all from one sample in a study of CD8+ T cells in alopecia areata. Only in-frame clones appear in the TCRdb table, and some are missing; sequencing was by immunoSEQ multiplex PCR. The profile shows about 200,000 clones, about three fifths of them singletons. The specimen was CD4+ T cells sorted from blood, collected at week 0. These receptors all come from a human donor with alopecia areata. The CDR3 runs from the conserved cysteine through the conserved F or W. A D gene is named only where the DNA matches it firmly. Where a row states a size, it is once, few, many or the class of an expanded clone; other rows omit it.

d_call	j_call	clone_size	v_call	cdr3_aa	cdr3_nt
TRBD1	TRBJ2-3	.	TRBV7-8	CASSKRGPQDTQYF	TGTGCCAGCAGCAAGAGGGGGCCCCAAGATACGCAGTATTTT
TRBD1	TRBJ2-6	.	TRBV29-1	CSVGDRAGANVLTF	TGCAGCGTTGGAGACAGGGCTGGGGCCAACGTCCTGACTTTC
.	TRBJ1-3	few	TRBV9	CASSVTGISGNTIYF	TGTGCCAGCAGCGTCACAGGGATCTCTGGAAACACCATATATTTT
.	TRBJ2-3	once	TRBV4-1	CASSSPPRPGGGYRGTQYF	TGCGCCAGCAGCTCCCCCCCGCGGCCCGGCGGGGGGTACAGGGGTACGCAGTATTTT
TRBD1	TRBJ1-2	.	TRBV25-1	CASSAVGRGNGYTF	TGTGCCAGCAGTGCGGTGGGCAGGGGGAATGGCTACACCTTC
.	TRBJ1-1	.	TRBV5-1	CASSQVWALQNTEAFF	TGCGCCAGCAGCCAAGTTTGGGCTCTTCAGAACACTGAAGCTTTCTTT
TRBD1	TRBJ2-1	.	TRBV30	CAWMRGPATEQFF	TGTGCCTGGATGAGGGGGCCCGCCACTGAGCAGTTCTTC
.	TRBJ2-1	few	TRBV5-1	CASSRDPSSYNEQFF	TGCGCCAGCAGCCGGGACCCCAGCTCCTACAATGAGCAGTTCTTC
.	TRBJ1-6	.	TRBV7-9	CASSLATGTGSPLHF	TGTGCCAGCAGCTTAGCTACAGGGACGGGGTCACCCCTCCACTTT
TRBD1	TRBJ2-7	.	TRBV6-5	CASRQGTGEQYF	TGTGCCAGCAGACAGGGGACGGGAGAGCAGTACTTC
.	TRBJ2-3	.	TRBV30	CAWSLTGQRYTDTQYF	TGTGCCTGGAGTCTCACCGGACAGCGTTACACAGATACGCAGTATTTT
.	TRBJ2-3	.	TRBV4-1	CASSQDSSTDTQYF	TGCGCCAGCAGCCAAGATTCAAGCACAGATACGCAGTATTTT
.	TRBJ1-1	few	TRBV11-2	CACRPGTLNTEAFF	TGTGCCTGCCGTCCCGGGACATTGAACACTGAAGCTTTCTTT
TRBD1	TRBJ1-2	.	TRBV4-1	CASSQDQDRVYGYTF	TGCGCCAGCAGCCAAGATCAGGACAGGGTGTATGGCTACACCTTC
.	TRBJ2-3	few	TRBV28	CASSRGSSTDTQYF	TGTGCCAGCTCTCGGGGTTCTAGCACAGATACGCAGTATTTT
.	TRBJ2-7	.	TRBV7-2	CASSSPGLTYEQYF	TGTGCCAGCAGCTCTCCGGGCCTTACCTACGAGCAGTACTTC
TRBD1	TRBJ2-7	.	TRBV7-8	CASSRGDRVYEQYF	TGTGCCAGCAGCCGAGGGGACAGAGTCTACGAGCAGTACTTC
.	TRBJ2-2	.	TRBV11-2	CASSPGASAMSPGELFF	TGTGCCAGCAGCCCCGGGGCTTCCGCTATGAGCCCCGGGGAGCTGTTTTTT
TRBD2	TRBJ2-2	few	TRBV4-2	CASSQGGRASGELFF	TGTGCCAGCAGCCAAGGCGGGAGGGCTTCCGGGGAGCTGTTTTTT
TRBD1	TRBJ2-7	.	TRBV27	CASGDRTYEQYF	TGTGCCAGCGGGGACAGGACCTACGAGCAGTACTTC
.	TRBJ1-5	.	TRBV29-1	CSVGPGLRQPQHF	TGCAGCGTTGGCCCAGGGCTGAGACAGCCCCAGCATTTT
.	TRBJ2-1	few	TRBV29-1	CSVGRQDVSYNEQFF	TGCAGCGTTGGTAGACAGGATGTCTCCTACAATGAGCAGTTCTTC
.	TRBJ2-5	few	TRBV11-3	CASSLSYRLETQYF	TGTGCCAGCAGCTTAAGTTACCGCTTGGAGACCCAGTACTTC
.	TRBJ1-1	.	TRBV4-1	CASSQEEAGVRLAEAFF	TGCGCCAGCAGCCAAGAAGAAGCCGGGGTCCGTCTGGCCGAAGCTTTCTTT
TRBD2	TRBJ2-1	once	TRBV30	CAWSVGGGEQFF	TGTGCCTGGAGTGTAGGCGGGGGGGAGCAGTTCTTC
.	TRBJ1-5	few	TRBV29-1	CSSQDGKNQPQHF	TGCAGCTCCCAGGACGGGAAAAATCAGCCCCAGCATTTT
.	TRBJ1-6	few	TRBV9	CASSVAAGESPLHF	TGTGCCAGCAGCGTAGCGGCCGGCGAGTCACCCCTCCACTTT
TRBD2	TRBJ2-3	few	TRBV11-2	CASSLDTSGGSTDTQYF	TGTGCCAGCAGCTTAGATACCAGCGGGGGAAGCACAGATACGCAGTATTTT
.	TRBJ2-7	many	TRBV7-2	CASSLMRGQAYEQYF	TGTGCCAGCAGCTTAATGCGGGGGCAAGCCTACGAGCAGTACTTC
TRBD2	TRBJ2-1	few	TRBV30	CAWSVGLAGNNEQFF	TGTGCCTGGAGTGTGGGGCTAGCGGGAAACAATGAGCAGTTCTTC
.	TRBJ2-1	.	TRBV7-9	CASSLEARHNEQFF	TGTGCCAGCAGCTTAGAGGCCAGACACAATGAGCAGTTCTTC
.	TRBJ2-2	.	TRBV11-1	CASSLEGWRGYTGELFF	TGTGCCAGCAGCTTAGAGGGCTGGCGGGGATACACCGGGGAGCTGTTTTTT
.	TRBJ1-5	.	TRBV9	CASSAGDISNQPQHF	TGTGCCAGCAGCGCGGGGGACATTAGCAATCAGCCCCAGCATTTT
TRBD1	TRBJ2-1	.	TRBV7-3	CASSLSPPGAGGNNEQFF	TGTGCCAGCAGCTTAAGCCCTCCAGGGGCAGGGGGCAACAATGAGCAGTTCTTC
TRBD1	TRBJ1-2	few	TRBV6-1	CASSTGGTYYGYTF	TGTGCCAGCAGCACAGGGGGCACCTACTATGGCTACACCTTC
.	TRBJ2-6	.	TRBV30	CAWREGPSGANVLTF	TGTGCCTGGAGGGAAGGCCCCTCCGGGGCCAACGTCCTGACTTTC
.	TRBJ2-2	.	TRBV11-2	CASSPIRGTGELFF	TGTGCCAGCAGCCCTATTAGAGGGACCGGGGAGCTGTTTTTT
TRBD2	TRBJ2-1	.	TRBV6-5	CASRGLAGVNEQFF	TGTGCCAGCAGAGGACTAGCGGGAGTGAATGAGCAGTTCTTC
.	TRBJ2-1	.	TRBV5-1	CASSSQNEQFF	TGCGCCAGCAGCTCACAAAATGAGCAGTTCTTC
.	TRBJ2-5	.	TRBV30	CAWEVMETQYF	TGTGCCTGGGAAGTCATGGAGACCCAGTACTTC
.	TRBJ1-5	.	TRBV12-5	CASGFGVNRPQHF	TGTGCTAGTGGTTTTGGGGTAAATCGGCCCCAGCATTTT
TRBD1	TRBJ2-7	.	TRBV10-3	CAISRQGYEQYF	TGTGCCATCAGTAGACAGGGTTACGAGCAGTACTTC
.	TRBJ2-2	.	TRBV2	CASSEGGTELFF	TGTGCCAGCAGTGAAGGAGGCACGGAGCTGTTTTTT
.	TRBJ1-1	.	TRBV6-1	CASSESRWVGNTEAFF	TGTGCCAGCAGTGAGTCCCGGTGGGTGGGGAACACTGAAGCTTTCTTT
.	TRBJ2-4	.	TRBV5-1	CASSPGHGGVIQYF	TGTGCCAGCAGCCCCGGGCACGGCGGGGTCATTCAGTACTTC
.	TRBJ1-4	.	TRBV15	CATSREAGNEKLFF	TGTGCCACCAGCAGAGAGGCAGGGAATGAAAAACTGTTTTTT
TRBD2	TRBJ2-5	.	TRBV11-2	CASSLLPWREGTETQYF	TGTGCCAGCAGCTTACTTCCTTGGCGGGAGGGCACAGAGACCCAGTACTTC